The 4 T cell receptor beta chains below were found in one sample sequenced in a study of cytomegalovirus exposure and HLA in healthy donors. The PCR made use of 60 Vbeta and 13 Jbeta primers. Clones were read by immunoSEQ multiplex PCR, and TCRdb kept only the in-frame ones, dropping some. This table holds some 140,000 clones, more than 75% found once. Sequencing was carried out using PBMCs. The receptors were sampled from a female donor in good health and CMV-seronegative.

The rearrangement uses TRBV13 and TRBJ1-4; D is perhaps TRBD1 (6 bases). The CDR3 is 17 amino acids. Germline CDR1 is PRHDT and CDR2 is FYEKMQ (reference sequence). V lost 0 bases, J lost 1 base, and 12 bases lay in between. In nucleotides, the CDR3 is TGTGCCAGCAGCTTAGGGATATGGGGACAAACTAATGAAAAACTGTTTTTT. This gives the protein CASSLGIWGQTNEKLFF.

The chain employs TRBV7-9 and TRBJ1-5, with a weak D call TRBD1 (5 bases). CDR3 length equals 14 residues. CDR1 is SEHNR and CDR2 is FQNEAQ in the germline V gene (reference sequence). With 1 base removed from V and 2 bases from J, the gap between germline ends came to 6 bases. The CDR3 loop is CASSLEQGNQPQHF. CDR3 in DNA: TGTGCCAGCAGCTTAGAACAGGGCAATCAGCCCCAGCATTTT.

The rearrangement joins TRBV11-2 to TRBJ1-2; D unclear. CDR3 length equals 14 residues. The V end lost 2 bases, the J end lost 4 bases, and 11 bases lay between the germline ends. From germline, CDR1 is SGHAT and CDR2 FQNNGV. The CDR3 coding sequence is TGTGCCAGCAGCTTATCCAGGCAGACCTATGGCTACACCTTC. It specifies CASSLSRQTYGYTF. Full variable domain (missing parts from reference TRBV11-2 and TRBJ1-2): EAGVAQSPRYKIIEKRQSVAFWCNPISGHATLYWYQQILGQGPKLLIQFQNNGVVDDSQLPKDRFSAERLKGVDSTLKIQPAKLEDSAVYLCASSLSRQTYGYTFGSGTRLTVV.

The J gene is TRBJ2-7, the V gene TRBV27; D may be TRBD1 (5 bases). The CDR3 totals 14 residues. Germline V CDR1 and CDR2: MNHEY, SMNVEV (reference sequence). Trimming left V 4 bases short and J 1 base short, with 11 bases between. Here the CDR3 DNA reads TGTGCCAGCAGTTCCATAGCAGGGTCCTACGAGCAGTACTTC. Protein product: CASSSIAGSYEQYF.